The TCR beta chain under discussion was sequenced for a study of blood T cell repertoires in COVID-19. Study-wide background: Nucleic acid was either cDNA or gDNA, and it came from T cells, B-cell-depleted T cells, or PBMCs.

CDR1 and CDR2 from the germline V gene are SGHAT and FQNNGV. This CDR3 spans 13 amino acids. The V gene lost 0 bases and the J gene lost 7 bases, with 7 bases spanning the gap. Produced via immunoSEQ multiplex PCR; TCRdb's table is partial and in-frame only. The sample consists of about 16,000 clones, around 79% of them appearing once. V usage is TRBV11-2 and J usage is TRBJ2-1; no clear D. The specimen sequenced was peripheral blood. This TCR was sampled from a woman in her sixties or seventies with active COVID-19. CDR3 sequence (DNA): TGTGCCAGCAGCTTAGATCTATCGAATGAGCAGTTCTTC. It is translated as CASSLDLSNEQFF.